This TCR beta chain derives from a study of blood T cell repertoires in COVID-19. Whole-study context: Nucleic acid was either cDNA or gDNA, and it came from T cells, B-cell-depleted T cells, or PBMCs.

Authors' data handling: The assay estimated nucleated cells by amplifying reference gene primers. Only in-frame clones appear in the TCRdb table, and some are missing; sequencing was by immunoSEQ multiplex PCR. The DNA gave D and trimming, while V, J and clone size come from that table. The table shows roughly 250,000 clones, with more than 65% occurring only once. Germline-derived CDR1 and CDR2 are SGHNT and YENEEA. This CDR3 has 15 amino acids. V lost 5 bases and J lost 6, with 17 bases in between. The rearrangement uses TRBV11-3 and TRBJ1-5; D is possibly TRBD1 (6 bases). Source material: peripheral blood. The receptor's source is a woman in her forties with active or convalescent COVID-19. The CDR3 DNA is TGTGCCAGCAGCCGGGGACAAGTAAACGGTCAGCCCCAGCATTTT. Translated: CASSRGQVNGQPQHF.